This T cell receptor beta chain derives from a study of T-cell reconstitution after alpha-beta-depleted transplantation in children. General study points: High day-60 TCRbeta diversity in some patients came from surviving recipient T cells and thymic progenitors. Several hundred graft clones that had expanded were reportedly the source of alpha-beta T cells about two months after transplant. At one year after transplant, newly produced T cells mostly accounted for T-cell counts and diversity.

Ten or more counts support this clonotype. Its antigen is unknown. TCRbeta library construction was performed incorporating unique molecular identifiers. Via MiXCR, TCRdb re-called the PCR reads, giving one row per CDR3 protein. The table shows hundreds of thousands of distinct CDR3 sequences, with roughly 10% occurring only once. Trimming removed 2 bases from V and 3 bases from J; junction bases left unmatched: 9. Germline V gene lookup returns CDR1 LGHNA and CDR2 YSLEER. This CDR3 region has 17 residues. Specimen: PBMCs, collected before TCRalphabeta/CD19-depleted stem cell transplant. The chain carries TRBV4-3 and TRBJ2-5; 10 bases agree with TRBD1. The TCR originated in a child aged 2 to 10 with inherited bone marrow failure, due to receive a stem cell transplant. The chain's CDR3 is CASSQRRRDRGEETQYF. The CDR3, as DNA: TGCGCCAGCAGCCAACGAAGACGGGACAGGGGCGAAGAGACCCAGTACTTC.